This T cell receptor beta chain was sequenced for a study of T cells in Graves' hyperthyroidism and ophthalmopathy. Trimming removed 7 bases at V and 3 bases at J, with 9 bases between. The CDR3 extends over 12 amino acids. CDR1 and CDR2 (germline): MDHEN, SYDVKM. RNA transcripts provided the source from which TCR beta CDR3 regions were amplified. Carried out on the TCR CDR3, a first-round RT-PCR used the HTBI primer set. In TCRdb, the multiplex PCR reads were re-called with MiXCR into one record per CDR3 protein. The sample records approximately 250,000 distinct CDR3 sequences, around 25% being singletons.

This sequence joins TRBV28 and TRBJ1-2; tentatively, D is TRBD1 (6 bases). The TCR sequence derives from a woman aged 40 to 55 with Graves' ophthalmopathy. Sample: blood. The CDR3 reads CASTRTDYGYTF. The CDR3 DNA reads TGTGCCAGCACCCGGACAGACTATGGCTACACCTTC.